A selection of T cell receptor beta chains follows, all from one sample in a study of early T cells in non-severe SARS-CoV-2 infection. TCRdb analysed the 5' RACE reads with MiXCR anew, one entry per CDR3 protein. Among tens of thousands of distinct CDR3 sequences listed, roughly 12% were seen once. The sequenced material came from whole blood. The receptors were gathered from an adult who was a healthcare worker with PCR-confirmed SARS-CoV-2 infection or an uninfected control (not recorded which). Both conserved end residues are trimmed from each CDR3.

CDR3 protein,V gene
ASSPTGFSLEKLF,TRBV7-6
ASSDDRTNSPLH,TRBV6-5
ASSWAGKEQY,TRBV11-2
ASSSGTRGSYNEQF,TRBV28
ASSLTGTDTQY,TRBV11-1
SMTGTSGTDTQY,TRBV20-1
ASSSLDRANTGELF,TRBV7-9
ASSPSVNTEAF,TRBV6-5
ASNKGDQPQH,TRBV28
ASSLYPTGQETQY,TRBV12-3/TRBV12-4
ASSYANEQF,TRBV12-3/TRBV12-4
ASSQQGAGEPQH,TRBV5-1
SVETSGRREQY,TRBV20-1
SVSDTTYEQY,TRBV29-1
ASSPTGQGAHEQY,TRBV5-1
ASSGTGGAGNSPLH,TRBV2
ASSPFSGGELF,TRBV2
ASSLAGGGETQY,TRBV7-2
ASSSSSGSSPGELF,TRBV7-9
ASSLPLAASTDTQY,TRBV28
ASSQTEGPSSYNEQF,TRBV4-2
ASSFGLAGVTEQF,TRBV11-3
SVWTDEAF,TRBV29-1
ASMTASQMNTEAF,TRBV19
SVTYGYT,TRBV29-1
SVQITEAF,TRBV29-1
ASSPGRSSQY,TRBV28
ASSGGTRPTGELF,TRBV12-3/TRBV12-4
ASTGVASYNEQF,TRBV2
ASSRGPYTGELF,TRBV7-3
ASSPTGQINTEAF,TRBV5-5
ASSFGDRGLRNEQY,TRBV12-3/TRBV12-4
ATSRRDGRNTEAF,TRBV15
ASSLAPGLEHEQF,TRBV7-7
SARARTTGNTIY,TRBV20-1
ASSQGFIQY,TRBV6-5
SAIVAEGAGYRTDTQY,TRBV20-1
SVEDRRTDTQY,TRBV29-1
ASSLGHATNEKLF,TRBV5-1
ASSSTLDRSDTQY,TRBV11-2